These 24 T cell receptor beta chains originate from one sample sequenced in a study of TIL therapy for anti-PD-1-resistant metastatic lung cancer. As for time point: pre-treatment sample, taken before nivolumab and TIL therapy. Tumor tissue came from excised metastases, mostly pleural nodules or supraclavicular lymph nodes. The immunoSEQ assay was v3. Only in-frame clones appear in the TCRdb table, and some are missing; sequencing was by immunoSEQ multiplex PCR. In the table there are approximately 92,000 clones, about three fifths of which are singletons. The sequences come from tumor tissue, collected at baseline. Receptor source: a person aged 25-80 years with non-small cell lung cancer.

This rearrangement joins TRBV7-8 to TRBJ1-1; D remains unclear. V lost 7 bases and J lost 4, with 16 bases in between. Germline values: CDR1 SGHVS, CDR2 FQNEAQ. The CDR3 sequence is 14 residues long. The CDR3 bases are TGTGCCAGCACCTTGGCGGGTATCGCCACTGAAGCTTTCTTT. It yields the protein CASTLAGIATEAFF.

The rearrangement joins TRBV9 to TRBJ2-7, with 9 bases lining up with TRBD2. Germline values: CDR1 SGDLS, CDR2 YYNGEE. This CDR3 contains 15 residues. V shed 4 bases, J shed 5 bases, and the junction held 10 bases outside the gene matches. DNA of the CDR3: TGTGCCAGCAGCCCGCGGCGGGAGGGCCTCCACGAGCAGTACTTC. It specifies CASSPRREGLHEQYF.

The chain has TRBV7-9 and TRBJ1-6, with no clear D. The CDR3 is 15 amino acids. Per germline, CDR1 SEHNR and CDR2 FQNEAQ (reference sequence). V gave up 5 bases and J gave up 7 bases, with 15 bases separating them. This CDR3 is CASSLREDANSPLHF. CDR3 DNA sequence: TGTGCCAGCAGCCTCCGGGAGGACGCGAATTCACCCCTCCACTTT.

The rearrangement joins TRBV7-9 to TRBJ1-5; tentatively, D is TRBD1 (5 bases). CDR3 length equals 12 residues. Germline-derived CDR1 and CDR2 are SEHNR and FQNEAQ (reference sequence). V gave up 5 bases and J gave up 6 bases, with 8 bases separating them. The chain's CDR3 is CASSPGGQPQHF. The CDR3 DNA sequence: TGTGCCAGCAGCCCGGGGGGTCAGCCCCAGCATTTT.

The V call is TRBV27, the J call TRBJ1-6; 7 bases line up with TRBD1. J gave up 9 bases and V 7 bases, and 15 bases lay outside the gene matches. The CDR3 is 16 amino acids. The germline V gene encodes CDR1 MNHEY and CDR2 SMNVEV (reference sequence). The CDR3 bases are TGTGCCAGCACCCTCCTTGCAGGGGGATTGATTTCACCCCTCCACTTT. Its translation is CASTLLAGGLISPLHF.

The chain's CDR3 is CASSLTSGVQETQYF. CDR3 sequence (DNA): TGTGCCAGCAGCTTAACTAGCGGCGTTCAAGAGACCCAGTACTTC. The chain carries TRBV7-9 and TRBJ2-5; 8 positions agree with TRBD2. V dropped 2 bases and J dropped 2; count of bases not matched to a gene: 4. This CDR3 spans 15 amino acids. CDR1 is SEHNR and CDR2 is FQNEAQ in the germline V gene (reference sequence).

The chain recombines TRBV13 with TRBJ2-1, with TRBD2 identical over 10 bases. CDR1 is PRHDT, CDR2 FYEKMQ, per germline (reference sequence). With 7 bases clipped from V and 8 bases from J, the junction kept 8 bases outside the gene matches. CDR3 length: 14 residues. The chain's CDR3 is CASTERGGGHEQFF. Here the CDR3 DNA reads TGTGCCAGCACCGAGCGGGGGGGCGGGCATGAGCAGTTCTTC. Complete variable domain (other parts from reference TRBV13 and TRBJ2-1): AAGVIQSPRHLIKEKRETATLKCYPIPRHDTVYWYQQGPGQDPQFLISFYEKMQSDKGSIPDRFSAQQFSDYHSELNMSSLELGDSALYFCASTERGGGHEQFFGPGTRLTVL.

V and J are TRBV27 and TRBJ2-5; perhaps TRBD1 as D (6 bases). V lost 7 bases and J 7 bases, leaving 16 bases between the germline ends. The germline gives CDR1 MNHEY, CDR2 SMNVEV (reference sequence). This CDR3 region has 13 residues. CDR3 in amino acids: CASTSQGSGTQYF. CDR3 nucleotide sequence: TGTGCCAGCACCTCACAGGGTTCGGGGACCCAGTACTTC.

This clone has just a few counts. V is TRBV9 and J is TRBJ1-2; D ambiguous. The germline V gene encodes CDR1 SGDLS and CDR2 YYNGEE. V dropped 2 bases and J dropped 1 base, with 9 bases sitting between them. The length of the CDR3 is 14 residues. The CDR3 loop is CASSVKSLNYGYTF. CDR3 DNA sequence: TGTGCCAGCAGCGTTAAGTCCCTTAACTATGGCTACACCTTC.

Here the CDR3 reads CAISARHGTDTQYF. The CDR3 DNA reads TGTGCCATAAGCGCGAGACACGGCACAGATACGCAGTATTTT. This sequence joins TRBV6-5 and TRBJ2-3; no clear D gene. The CDR3 totals 14 residues. The V and J ends lost 10 bases and 1 base respectively, with 15 bases between them. The germline gives CDR1 MNHEY, CDR2 SVGAGI.

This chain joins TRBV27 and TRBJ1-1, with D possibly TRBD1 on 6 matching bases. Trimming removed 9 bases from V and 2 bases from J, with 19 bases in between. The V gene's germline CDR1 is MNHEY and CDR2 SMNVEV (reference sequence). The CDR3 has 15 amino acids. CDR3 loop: CARASGHTINTEAFF. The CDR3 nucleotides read TGTGCCAGAGCTTCGGGACACACTATAAACACTGAAGCTTTCTTT.

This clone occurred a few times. The CDR3 DNA reads TGTGCCAGCAGCTTAGGAGGGGGACAGTACACCGGGGAGCTGTTTTTT. Translation: CASSLGGGQYTGELFF. This rearrangement joins TRBV11-2 to TRBJ2-2; 7 nucleotides line up with TRBD1. The CDR3 consists of 16 residues. Germline V CDR1 and CDR2: SGHAT, FQNNGV. Trimming removed 1 base from V and 3 bases from J; junction bases left unmatched: 5. Full variable domain (rest looked up from reference TRBV11-2 and TRBJ2-2): EAGVAQSPRYKIIEKRQSVAFWCNPISGHATLYWYQQILGQGPKLLIQFQNNGVVDDSQLPKDRFSAERLKGVDSTLKIQPAKLEDSAVYLCASSLGGGQYTGELFFGEGSRLTVL.

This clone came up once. The CDR3 DNA follows: TGTGCCAGCAGCTTATCCTGGACAGGGCTAGAGACCCAGTACTTC. Translation gives CASSLSWTGLETQYF. The rearrangement uses TRBV7-6 and TRBJ2-5, with 8 bases identical to TRBD1. Looked up from germline, CDR1 is SGHVS and CDR2 is FNYEAQ. Germline trimming cut 2 bases from V and 4 bases from J; bases unmatched to any gene: 6. This CDR3 comprises 15 residues.

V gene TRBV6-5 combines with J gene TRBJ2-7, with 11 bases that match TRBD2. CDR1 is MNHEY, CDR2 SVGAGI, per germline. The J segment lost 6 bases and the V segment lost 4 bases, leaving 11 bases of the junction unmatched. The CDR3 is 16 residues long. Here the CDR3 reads CASSLLAGATGVEQYF. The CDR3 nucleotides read TGTGCCAGCAGTTTACTAGCGGGGGCGACGGGCGTCGAGCAGTACTTC.

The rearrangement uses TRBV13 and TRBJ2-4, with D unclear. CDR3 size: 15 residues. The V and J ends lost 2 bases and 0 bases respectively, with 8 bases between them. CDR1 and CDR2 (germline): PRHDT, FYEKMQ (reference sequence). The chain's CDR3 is CASSLRVLAKNIQYF. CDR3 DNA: TGTGCCAGCAGCTTACGGGTATTAGCCAAAAACATTCAGTACTTC.

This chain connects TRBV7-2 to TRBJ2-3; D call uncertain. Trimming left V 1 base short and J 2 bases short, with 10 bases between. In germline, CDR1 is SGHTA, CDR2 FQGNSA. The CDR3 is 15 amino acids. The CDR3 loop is CASSLGRLNTDTQYF. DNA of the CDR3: TGTGCCAGCAGCTTAGGGCGGCTTAACACAGATACGCAGTATTTT. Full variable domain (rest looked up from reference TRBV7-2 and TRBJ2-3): GAGVSQSPSNKVTEKGKDVELRCDPISGHTALYWYRQSLGQGLEFLIYFQGNSAPDKSGLPSDRFSAERTGGSVSTLTIQRTQQEDSAVYLCASSLGRLNTDTQYFGPGTRLTVL.

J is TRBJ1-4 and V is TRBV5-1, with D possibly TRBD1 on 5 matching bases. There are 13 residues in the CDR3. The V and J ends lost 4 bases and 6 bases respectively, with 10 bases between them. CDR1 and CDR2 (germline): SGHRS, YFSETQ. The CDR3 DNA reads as TGCGCCAGCAGCCGACAGACAGATGAAAAACTGTTTTTT. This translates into CASSRQTDEKLFF. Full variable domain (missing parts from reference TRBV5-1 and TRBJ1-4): KAGVTQTPRYLIKTRGQQVTLSCSPISGHRSVSWYQQTPGQGLQFLFEYFSETQRNKGNFPGRFSGRQFSNSRSEMNVSTLELGDSALYLCASSRQTDEKLFFGSGTQLSVL.

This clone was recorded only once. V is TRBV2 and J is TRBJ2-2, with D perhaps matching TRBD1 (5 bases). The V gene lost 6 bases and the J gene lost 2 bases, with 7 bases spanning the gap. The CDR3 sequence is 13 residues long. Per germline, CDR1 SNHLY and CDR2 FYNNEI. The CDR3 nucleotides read TGTGCCAGCAGGGACACAAACACCGGGGAGCTGTTTTTT. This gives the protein CASRDTNTGELFF.

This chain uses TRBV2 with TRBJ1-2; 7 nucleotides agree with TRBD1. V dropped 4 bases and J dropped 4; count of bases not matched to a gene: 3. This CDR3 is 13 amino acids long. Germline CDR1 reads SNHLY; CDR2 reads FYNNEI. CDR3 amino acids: CASSATGVYGYTF. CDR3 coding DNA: TGTGCCAGCAGTGCCACAGGGGTCTATGGCTACACCTTC.

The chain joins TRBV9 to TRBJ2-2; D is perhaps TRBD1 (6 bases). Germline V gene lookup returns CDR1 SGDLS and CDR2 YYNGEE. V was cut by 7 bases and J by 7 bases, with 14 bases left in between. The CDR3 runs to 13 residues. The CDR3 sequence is CASGITGIGELFF. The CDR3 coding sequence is TGTGCCAGCGGAATCACAGGGATCGGGGAGCTGTTTTTT.

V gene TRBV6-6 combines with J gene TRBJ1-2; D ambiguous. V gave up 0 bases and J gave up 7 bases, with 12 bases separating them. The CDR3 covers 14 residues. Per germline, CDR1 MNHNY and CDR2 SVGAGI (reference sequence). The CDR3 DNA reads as TGTGCCAGCAGTTACTCGGGTAGGGAGGGTGGCTACACCTTC. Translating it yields CASSYSGREGGYTF.

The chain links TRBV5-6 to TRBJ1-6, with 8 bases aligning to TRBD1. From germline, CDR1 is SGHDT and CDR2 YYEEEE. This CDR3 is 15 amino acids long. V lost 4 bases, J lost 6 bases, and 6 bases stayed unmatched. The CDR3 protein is CASSPLGQGNSPLHF. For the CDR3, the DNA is TGTGCCAGCAGCCCGCTTGGACAGGGTAATTCACCCCTCCACTTT.

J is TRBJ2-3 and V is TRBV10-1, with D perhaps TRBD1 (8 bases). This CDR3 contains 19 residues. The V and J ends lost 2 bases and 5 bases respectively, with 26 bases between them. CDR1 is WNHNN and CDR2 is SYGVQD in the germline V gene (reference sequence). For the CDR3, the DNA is TGCGCCAGCAGTGAGAAGGCAGGGGGCTTTGGACTAGTGGAAGATACGCAGTATTTT. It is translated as CASSEKAGGFGLVEDTQYF.

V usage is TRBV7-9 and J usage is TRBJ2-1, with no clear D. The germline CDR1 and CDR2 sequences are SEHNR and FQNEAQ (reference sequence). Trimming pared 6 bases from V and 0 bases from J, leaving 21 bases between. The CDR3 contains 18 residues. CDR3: CASSDTQVPRSSYNEQFF. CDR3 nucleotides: TGTGCCAGCAGTGATACTCAGGTACCGAGGAGCTCCTACAATGAGCAGTTCTTC.